The 27 T cell receptor beta chains below were found in one sample sequenced in a study of blood T cell repertoires in COVID-19. The protocol was immunoSEQ multiplex PCR, while the TCRdb copy is restricted to in-frame clones and leaves out a portion. The table records 260,000 or so clones, approximately 86% of them present only once. The sequenced material came from peripheral blood. The receptors come from a human donor in a cohort sampled during active COVID-19.

V gene TRBV27 combines with J gene TRBJ1-2; D gene uncertain. This CDR3 has 14 amino acids. Deletions cut 0 bases from V and 5 bases from J, with 10 bases between. Germline CDR1 is MNHEY and CDR2 is SMNVEV (reference sequence). DNA for the CDR3: TGTGCCAGCAGTTTATCGTGGGCAGATTATGGCTACACCTTC. The encoded protein is CASSLSWADYGYTF.

The CDR3 protein is CASSVAGTSAYTGELFF. CDR3 nucleotides: TGTGCCAGCAGCGTAGCTGGGACTAGCGCCTACACCGGGGAGCTGTTTTTT. The V and J genes are TRBV9 and TRBJ2-2; TRBD2 matches 10 bases. The length of the CDR3 is 17 residues. V lost 0 bases and J lost 3; bases outside the gene matches: 5. Germline CDR1 and CDR2: SGDLS and YYNGEE.

V is TRBV9 and J is TRBJ2-7; 7 positions agree with TRBD1. Germline lookup yields CDR1 SGDLS and CDR2 YYNGEE. V was pared by 5 bases and J by 3 bases, with 2 bases of the junction left unmatched. The CDR3 is 12 residues long. The DNA of the CDR3 is TGTGCCAGCAGGGGGGACAGCTACGAGCAGTACTTC. As protein: CASRGDSYEQYF.

The genes are TRBV11-3 and TRBJ1-6; 7 bases match TRBD1. The ends lost 6 bases at V and 0 bases at J; junction bases unmatched: 17. Germline V gene sequence: CDR1 SGHNT, CDR2 YENEEA. CDR3 size: 20 residues. The CDR3 reads CASRQHARQGASSYNSPLHF. The DNA of the CDR3 is TGTGCCAGCAGACAACACGCACGACAGGGAGCGAGCTCCTATAATTCACCCCTCCACTTT. The variable domain in full, with the rest retrieved from reference TRBV11-3 and TRBJ1-6, is EAGVVQSPRYKIIEKKQPVAFWCNPISGHNTLYWYLQNLGQGPELLIRYENEEAVDDSQLPKDRFSAERLKGVDSTLKIQPAELGDSAVYLCASRQHARQGASSYNSPLHFGNGTRLTVT.

This sequence joins TRBV9 and TRBJ2-3; D is perhaps TRBD2 (5 bases). V was trimmed by 0 bases and J by 2 bases, leaving 10 bases between them. Germline V gives CDR1 SGDLS, CDR2 YYNGEE. CDR3 length: 15 amino acids. CDR3 in DNA: TGTGCCAGCAGCGTAGGGGCTAGCTTCACAGATACGCAGTATTTT. This encodes CASSVGASFTDTQYF.

The chain uses TRBV6-5 and TRBJ2-5; 11 nucleotides agree with TRBD2. With V trimmed by 6 bases and J by 1 base, 4 bases remained unmatched. CDR3 size: 15 residues. Looked up from germline, CDR1 is MNHEY and CDR2 is SVGAGI. The CDR3 is CASRSSGGFQETQYF. The CDR3 coding sequence is TGTGCCAGCAGGTCTAGCGGGGGGTTCCAAGAGACCCAGTACTTC.

J is TRBJ1-3 and V is TRBV14; a possible D gene is TRBD1 (6 bases). The CDR3 runs 17 residues. The germline V gene has CDR1 SGHDN and CDR2 FVKESK. Trimming removed 0 bases at V and 8 bases at J, with 20 bases between. The CDR3 spells CASSQDLVQGAGDTIYF. The CDR3 DNA reads as TGTGCCAGCAGCCAAGATCTAGTACAGGGCGCCGGCGACACCATATATTTT. Full variable domain (outside the CDR3, taken from reference TRBV14 and TRBJ1-3): EAGVTQFPSHSVIEKGQTVTLRCDPISGHDNLYWYRRVMGKEIKFLLHFVKESKQDESGMPNNRFLAERTGGTYSTLKVQPAELEDSGVYFCASSQDLVQGAGDTIYFGEGSWLTVV.

This clone was seen just once. As DNA, the CDR3 is TGTGCCAGTAGTATAGATCTCGAGGGCGGAGCTTTCTTT. Amino acids: CASSIDLEGGAFF. This chain uses TRBV19 with TRBJ1-1, with D hard to call. CDR1 LNHDA and CDR2 SQIVND come from the germline V gene (reference sequence). The ends were cut back, 0 bases at V and 10 bases at J, with 12 bases in the middle. This CDR3 has 13 residues.

The V and J genes are TRBV3-1 (or the pseudogene TRBV3-2) and TRBJ1-2; D unresolved. This CDR3 is built from 14 residues. Germline-derived CDR1 and CDR2 are LGHDT and YNNKEL (reference sequence). V shed 0 bases and J shed 2 bases, with 7 bases lying between them. The CDR3 sequence: CASSQEARNYGYTF. DNA of the CDR3: TGTGCCAGCAGCCAAGAAGCACGGAACTATGGCTACACCTTC.

The J gene is TRBJ1-6, the V gene TRBV2; 7 bases map to TRBD1. The CDR3 totals 15 residues. V dropped 6 bases and J dropped 8; count of bases not matched to a gene: 10. In germline, CDR1 is SNHLY, CDR2 FYNNEI. The CDR3: CASSLQGRGDSPLHF. For the CDR3, the DNA is TGTGCCAGCAGCCTACAGGGGCGAGGGGATTCACCCCTCCACTTT.

To note about this clone: Other nucleotide sequences from this sample produce the same CDR3. CDR3 in DNA: TGCGCCAGCAGCTTTGCGGGACCAAACACTGAAGCTTTCTTT. Its protein is CASSFAGPNTEAFF. The chain combines TRBV5-1 with TRBJ1-1, with TRBD1 as a possible D gene (5 bases). V was shortened by 2 bases and J by 2 bases, with 10 bases between the two germline ends. The germline V gene has CDR1 SGHRS and CDR2 YFSETQ. There are 14 residues in the CDR3.

This clone has a handful of counts. V usage is TRBV5-1 and J usage is TRBJ1-1; D gene uncertain. Trimming cost V 4 bases and J 1 base, with 11 bases left between them. The germline gives CDR1 SGHRS, CDR2 YFSETQ. The length of the CDR3 is 14 residues. The CDR3 reads CASSPGEPNTEAFF. CDR3 DNA: TGCGCCAGCAGCCCTGGGGAGCCGAACACTGAAGCTTTCTTT.

V is TRBV5-6 and J is TRBJ1-1; TRBD1 agrees at 8 bases. This CDR3 has 14 residues. V dropped 3 bases and J dropped 4; count of bases not matched to a gene: 5. Germline V lookup: CDR1 SGHDT, CDR2 YYEEEE. The DNA for the CDR3 is TGTGCCAGCAGCTCGGACAGGGCCGGCACTGAAGCTTTCTTT. It specifies CASSSDRAGTEAFF.

The V call is TRBV2, the J call TRBJ2-7; 10 positions match TRBD1. After removal of 10 bases from V and 3 bases from J, the junction contained 9 bases not matched to a gene. Germline V gene lookup returns CDR1 SNHLY and CDR2 FYNNEI. The CDR3 runs to 14 residues. CDR3 DNA: TGTGCCATCGGGACAGGGGCCGGGATCTACGAGCAGTACTTC. The encoded protein is CAIGTGAGIYEQYF.

This clone was seen only a few times. This chain links TRBV19 with TRBJ1-3; D uncertain. The CDR3 sequence is 14 residues long. V lost 8 bases and J 4 bases, leaving 15 bases between the germline ends. CDR1 and CDR2 from the germline V gene are LNHDA and SQIVND (reference sequence). In nucleotides, the CDR3 is TGTGCCAGTGGCATATGGGAGTTAGGAAACACCATATATTTT. This sequence encodes CASGIWELGNTIYF.

The chain combines TRBV11-3 with TRBJ2-1; 13 bases map to TRBD2. CDR1 and CDR2 (germline): SGHNT, YENEEA. The CDR3 consists of 15 residues. J was trimmed by 10 bases and V by 3 bases; bases with no gene match: 6. The CDR3 protein is CASSFGLAGVEEQFF. The CDR3 nucleotides are TGTGCCAGCAGCTTCGGACTAGCGGGAGTAGAGGAGCAGTTCTTC. Looking up the rest from reference TRBV11-3 and TRBJ2-1 gives the full variable domain: EAGVVQSPRYKIIEKKQPVAFWCNPISGHNTLYWYLQNLGQGPELLIRYENEEAVDDSQLPKDRFSAERLKGVDSTLKIQPAELGDSAVYLCASSFGLAGVEEQFFGPGTRLTVL.

In this sample, this clone turned up a few times. The J gene is TRBJ1-1, the V gene TRBV9; D is possibly TRBD1 (5 bases). Germline loops: CDR1 SGDLS, CDR2 YYNGEE. Trimming pared 2 bases from V and 1 base from J, leaving 9 bases between. This CDR3 has 14 amino acids. Here the CDR3 reads CASSVVTGNTEAFF. As DNA, the CDR3 is TGTGCCAGCAGCGTGGTTACAGGGAACACTGAAGCTTTCTTT. The full variable domain, with the rest looked up from reference TRBV9 and TRBJ1-1, is DSGVTQTPKHLITATGQRVTLRCSPRSGDLSVYWYQQSLDQGLQFLIQYYNGEERAKGNILERFSAQQFPDLHSELNLSSLELGDSALYFCASSVVTGNTEAFFGQGTRLTVV.

The chain is built from TRBV9 and TRBJ2-1, with 12 positions matching TRBD2. This CDR3 has 16 residues. Germline loops: CDR1 SGDLS, CDR2 YYNGEE. V gave up 3 bases and J gave up 8 bases; unmatched junction bases: 9. The chain's CDR3 is CASSEATSGGIYEQFF. The CDR3 bases are TGTGCCAGCAGCGAGGCGACTAGCGGGGGTATTTATGAGCAGTTCTTC. Supplemented by reference TRBV9 and TRBJ2-1, the full variable domain reads DSGVTQTPKHLITATGQRVTLRCSPRSGDLSVYWYQQSLDQGLQFLIQYYNGEERAKGNILERFSAQQFPDLHSELNLSSLELGDSALYFCASSEATSGGIYEQFFGPGTRLTVL.

The gene calls are TRBV10-3 and TRBJ2-5; a weak D match, TRBD2 (6 bases). The CDR3 loop spans 14 amino acids. V was shortened by 11 bases and J by 2 bases, with 18 bases between the two germline ends. Germline-derived CDR1 and CDR2 are ENHRY and SYGVKD. In nucleotides, the CDR3 is TGTGCCGCTACTGCGCACGGGGGACAAGAGACCCAGTACTTC. Its protein is CAATAHGGQETQYF.

This chain links TRBV28 with TRBJ2-7; D not resolved. The CDR3 is made up of 13 amino acids. V lost 10 bases and J lost 0, with 13 bases in between. The V gene's germline CDR1 is MDHEN and CDR2 SYDVKM. The CDR3 bases are TGTGCCACCTTCTCACCTAGCTCCTACGAGCAGTACTTC. Amino acids: CATFSPSSYEQYF.

V and J are TRBV7-9 and TRBJ1-3; TRBD1 might be the D (6 bases). V lost 3 bases, J lost 2 bases, and 11 bases lay in between. This CDR3 spans 15 amino acids. Germline V CDR1 and CDR2: SEHNR, FQNEAQ (reference sequence). This CDR3 reads CASSFLGGPGNTIYF. DNA of the CDR3: TGTGCCAGCAGCTTTCTAGGGGGTCCTGGAAACACCATATATTTT.

The chain carries TRBV29-1 and TRBJ1-2; TRBD1 is a possible D gene (6 bases). The CDR3 length is 11 residues. V lost 7 bases and J 6 bases, leaving 12 bases between the germline ends. The germline gives CDR1 SQVTM, CDR2 ANQGSEA. The CDR3 region is CSGLTGHGYTF. The DNA for the CDR3 is TGCAGCGGCCTAACAGGGCATGGCTACACCTTC.

This sequence joins TRBV7-9 and TRBJ1-1; D is unclear. The CDR3 runs to 13 residues. Trimming took 5 bases from V and 4 from J, leaving 11 bases between them. The germline gives CDR1 SEHNR, CDR2 FQNEAQ (reference sequence). The chain's CDR3 is CASSPVGVTEAFF. DNA of the CDR3: TGTGCCAGCAGCCCCGTCGGGGTCACTGAAGCTTTCTTT. Full variable domain (rest looked up from reference TRBV7-9 and TRBJ1-1): DTGVSQNPRHKITKRGQNVTFRCDPISEHNRLYWYRQTLGQGPEFLTYFQNEAQLEKSRLLSDRFSAERPKGSFSTLEIQRTEQGDSAMYLCASSPVGVTEAFFGQGTRLTVV.

The sample holds a few counts of this clone. V and J are TRBV25-1 and TRBJ2-3, with TRBD2 matching over 7 bases. Germline CDR1 is MGHDK and CDR2 is SYGVNS. V dropped 0 bases and J dropped 4; count of bases not matched to a gene: 1. The CDR3 covers 14 residues. DNA of the CDR3: TGTGCCAGCAGTGAATACACTAGCGCAGATACGCAGTATTTT. The encoded protein is CASSEYTSADTQYF. Supplemented by reference TRBV25-1 and TRBJ2-3, the full variable domain reads EADIYQTPRYLVIGTGKKITLECSQTMGHDKMYWYQQDPGMELHLIHYSYGVNSTEKGDLSSESTVSRIRTEHFPLTLESARPSHTSQYLCASSEYTSADTQYFGPGTRLTVL.

The rearrangement uses TRBV6-5 and TRBJ2-7, with TRBD1 matching 7 bases. CDR3 length: 14 residues. Germline V gives CDR1 MNHEY, CDR2 SVGAGI. V shed 6 bases and J 2 bases; nucleotides not matched to a gene: 7. In nucleotides, the CDR3 is TGTGCCAGCAGCCCGACAGGGAATGCCTACGAGCAGTACTTC. Protein product: CASSPTGNAYEQYF.

This sequence joins TRBV6-5 and TRBJ2-5; 10 nucleotides align to TRBD1. Trimming at V came to 6 bases and at J to 7 bases, leaving 5 bases not matched to a gene. This CDR3 has 13 amino acids. Per the germline V gene, CDR1 is MNHEY and CDR2 is SVGAGI. DNA for the CDR3: TGTGCCAGCAGCGCCGGGACAGGGGTGACCCAGTACTTC. This gives the protein CASSAGTGVTQYF.

The V gene is TRBV7-9, the J gene TRBJ2-7; D is possibly TRBD2 (6 bases). Germline V gene sequence: CDR1 SEHNR, CDR2 FQNEAQ (reference sequence). Trimming left V 5 bases short and J 2 bases short, with 16 bases between. The CDR3 sequence is 15 residues long. The CDR3 loop is CASSHSGQLPYEQYF. The CDR3 coding sequence is TGTGCCAGCAGCCATAGCGGACAATTACCCTACGAGCAGTACTTC.